A single sample is the source of the 22 T cell receptor beta chains below, sequenced in a study of blood T cell repertoires in COVID-19. Some clones are missing from TCRdb's copy, which holds only in-frame ones; the method was immunoSEQ multiplex PCR. The repertoire holds about 180,000 clones, with roughly 84% as singletons. The sample consisted of peripheral blood. The source of these receptors is a person aged 70 to 85 with COVID-19, enrolled during active disease.

The gene calls are TRBV28 and TRBJ2-7, with TRBD1 matching over 12 bases. The CDR3 consists of 19 residues. Germline V CDR1 and CDR2: MDHEN, SYDVKM. Trimming cost V 5 bases and J 4 bases; bases outside gene matches: 18. The CDR3 loop reads CASSPTGTGGLVRRYEQYF. For the CDR3, the DNA is TGTGCCAGCAGTCCTACCGGGACAGGGGGCCTAGTAAGGAGATACGAGCAGTACTTC.

The rearrangement uses TRBV4-3 and TRBJ1-5; TRBD1 matches 8 bases. CDR1 is LGHNA, CDR2 YSLEER, per germline. The trim removed 3 bases at V and 9 bases at J, leaving 7 bases unmatched. The CDR3 totals 14 residues. CDR3 DNA: TGCGCCAGCAGCCAGCAGGACAGGGAAGGGCCCCAGCATTTT. Its translation is CASSQQDREGPQHF.

This clone has only a few counts. The chain joins TRBV28 to TRBJ1-5, with TRBD1 matching 8 bases. The germline V gene has CDR1 MDHEN and CDR2 SYDVKM. The CDR3 length is 14 residues. Trimming took 5 bases from V and 3 from J; bases not matched to a gene: 3. The DNA of the CDR3 is TGTGCCAGCAGTATGACAGGGGTCAATCAGCCCCAGCATTTT. Translated: CASSMTGVNQPQHF.

CDR3 DNA: TGTGCCAGTAGTATAAGTTTGCGACAGGGAAACTATGGCTACACCTTC. Translation: CASSISLRQGNYGYTF. The rearrangement uses TRBV19 and TRBJ1-2, with 7 bases lining up with TRBD1. The CDR3 is made up of 16 amino acids. Germline V gene sequence: CDR1 LNHDA, CDR2 SQIVND (reference sequence). V shed 2 bases and J 2 bases; nucleotides not matched to a gene: 8.

The rearrangement uses TRBV2 and TRBJ2-2, with TRBD1 matching over 8 bases. The germline gives CDR1 SNHLY, CDR2 FYNNEI. Unmatched junction bases numbered 3, after V lost 5 bases and J lost 7 bases. The CDR3 spans 13 residues. The CDR3 DNA reads as TGTGCCAGCAGTTACGACAGGGGCGGGGAGCTGTTTTTT. This sequence encodes CASSYDRGGELFF.

This clone was observed once. The V and J genes are TRBV7-7 and TRBJ2-5; 14 bases line up with TRBD2. V was pared by 6 bases and J by 5 bases, with 8 bases of the junction left unmatched. Germline V gene lookup returns CDR1 SSHAT and CDR2 FNYEAQ (reference sequence). The CDR3 loop spans 16 amino acids. CDR3 coding DNA: TGTGCCAGCAGTTCCAGACTAGCGGGGGGGCCTGAGACCCAGTACTTC. This encodes CASSSRLAGGPETQYF.

V gene TRBV13 combines with J gene TRBJ2-1; 7 nucleotides line up with TRBD1. V lost 1 base to trimming and J lost 2 bases; unmatched junction nucleotides: 11. This CDR3 is 18 amino acids long. In germline, CDR1 is PRHDT, CDR2 FYEKMQ (reference sequence). The CDR3 is CASSLVAGQVLTYNEQFF. The CDR3 DNA reads TGTGCCAGCAGCTTAGTAGCCGGACAGGTTCTCACCTACAATGAGCAGTTCTTC.

V usage is TRBV19 and J usage is TRBJ1-5; D possibly corresponds to TRBD1 (5 bases). Germline CDR1 LNHDA, CDR2 SQIVND (reference sequence). Trimming cost V 8 bases and J 5 bases, with 13 bases left between them. The CDR3 sequence is 13 residues long. CDR3 nucleotide sequence: TGTGCCAGTCAGGGCGAAGCTCATCAGCCCCAGCATTTT. Translating it yields CASQGEAHQPQHF. The whole variable domain, filled in from reference TRBV19 and TRBJ1-5, reads DGGITQSPKYLFRKEGQNVTLSCEQNLNHDAMYWYRQDPGQGLRLIYYSQIVNDFQKGDIAEGYSVSREKKESFPLTVTSAQKNPTAFYLCASQGEAHQPQHFGDGTRLSIL.

V is TRBV15 and J is TRBJ2-5; 10 positions agree with TRBD2. This CDR3 spans 14 amino acids. V shed 8 bases, J shed 5 bases, and the junction held 8 bases outside the gene matches. Germline values: CDR1 LNHNV, CDR2 YYDKDF (reference sequence). DNA of the CDR3: TGTGCCACCCCTGCTAGCGGGAGTACGGAGACCCAGTACTTC. Its protein is CATPASGSTETQYF.

The chain couples TRBV6-6 to TRBJ1-2, with D perhaps TRBD1 (6 bases). The CDR3 extends over 17 amino acids. The V gene's germline CDR1 is MNHNY and CDR2 SVGAGI (reference sequence). The V end lost 5 bases, the J end lost 8 bases, and 27 bases lay between the germline ends. The CDR3 DNA sequence: TGTGCCAGCAGTCTCCGATCTAACAGGGCCTTAGGGGGAGGCTACACCTTC. It encodes CASSLRSNRALGGGYTF.

The chain has TRBV4-3 and TRBJ1-5; weak D call: TRBD1 (6 bases). The length of the CDR3 is 15 residues. Trimming pared 1 base from V and 8 bases from J, leaving 15 bases between. The germline gives CDR1 LGHNA, CDR2 YSLEER. CDR3 region: CASSQGGGRDEPQHF. CDR3 sequence (DNA): TGCGCCAGCAGCCAAGGGGGGGGCAGGGATGAGCCCCAGCATTTT.

V gene TRBV5-6 combines with J gene TRBJ1-6, with a tentative D call TRBD1 (5 bases). This CDR3 has 14 residues. V was shortened by 4 bases and J by 7 bases, with 12 bases between the two germline ends. From germline, CDR1 is SGHDT and CDR2 YYEEEE. CDR3 amino acids: CASSLTAKNSPLHF. The CDR3 bases are TGTGCCAGCAGCCTGACAGCAAAGAATTCACCCCTCCACTTT. Based on the CDR3 plus reference TRBV5-6 and TRBJ1-6, the full variable domain is DAGVTQSPTHLIKTRGQQVTLRCSPKSGHDTVSWYQQALGQGPQFIFQYYEEEERQRGNFPDRFSGHQFPNYSSELNVNALLLGDSALYLCASSLTAKNSPLHFGNGTRLTVT.

V and J are TRBV4-3 and TRBJ2-5; D might be TRBD2 (7 bases). V lost 0 bases to trimming and J lost 0 bases, with 11 bases between them. Germline CDR1 is LGHNA and CDR2 is YSLEER. The CDR3 has 16 residues. The CDR3, as DNA: TGCGCCAGCAGCCAAGAGGGGGGGCTGAACCAAGAGACCCAGTACTTC. Translation gives CASSQEGGLNQETQYF.

V usage is TRBV10-3 and J usage is TRBJ2-3; TRBD2 agrees at 11 bases. Per germline, CDR1 ENHRY and CDR2 SYGVKD. The CDR3 has 13 amino acids. After removal of 7 bases from V and 5 bases from J, the junction contained 2 bases not matched to a gene. The CDR3 DNA is TGTGCCATCATGGGGACTAGCGGAGATACGCAGTATTTT. Translated, it gives CAIMGTSGDTQYF.

This clone occurred a few times. V usage is TRBV6-2 or TRBV6-3 and J usage is TRBJ2-7, with a weak D call TRBD2 (5 bases). V lost 6 bases and J 1 base, leaving 22 bases between the germline ends. The CDR3 contains 17 residues. From germline, CDR1 is MNHEY and CDR2 SVGEGT. The CDR3 DNA reads as TGTGCCAGCAGCCCAATCCCGGGTCTACTAGATTCCTACGAGCAGTACTTC. It yields the protein CASSPIPGLLDSYEQYF.

The chain has TRBV7-2 and TRBJ2-2; D might be TRBD2 (5 bases). V lost 8 bases and J lost 6, with 13 bases in between. Germline values: CDR1 SGHTA, CDR2 FQGNSA. The CDR3 is 13 residues long. CDR3 region: CASGLVGAGELFF. The CDR3 nucleotides are TGTGCCAGCGGATTGGTCGGGGCCGGGGAGCTGTTTTTT.

This clone appeared many times. V usage is TRBV5-4 and J usage is TRBJ2-5; 15 bases map to TRBD2. This CDR3 comprises 15 residues. The V segment lost 5 bases and the J segment 5 bases; nucleotides outside the gene matches: 4. Per the germline V gene, CDR1 is SGHNT and CDR2 is YYREEE (reference sequence). CDR3 sequence (DNA): TGTGCCAGCAGACGGACTAGCGGGAGGGATGAGACCCAGTACTTC. Translation gives CASRRTSGRDETQYF.

The chain couples TRBV19 to TRBJ2-1; TRBD2 aligns across 8 bases. Germline V lookup: CDR1 LNHDA, CDR2 SQIVND (reference sequence). The trim removed 7 bases at V and 2 bases at J, leaving 7 bases unmatched. This CDR3 spans 15 amino acids. The CDR3 DNA reads TGTGCCAGTACCCCAGCGGGAGCGGCCTACAATGAGCAGTTCTTC. Its translation: CASTPAGAAYNEQFF.

The chain links TRBV12-3 or TRBV12-4 to TRBJ1-5; D might be TRBD1 (5 bases). The length of the CDR3 is 12 residues. Between the trimmed V and J ends, which lost 6 bases and 5 bases, there was a span of 8 bases. The CDR3 loop is CASSSTDQPQHF. The CDR3 region has the DNA TGTGCCAGCAGCTCGACAGATCAGCCCCAGCATTTT.

The gene calls are TRBV5-1 and TRBJ1-1, with a tentative D call TRBD1 (5 bases). This CDR3 spans 15 amino acids. CDR1 and CDR2 from the germline V gene are SGHRS and YFSETQ. V lost 3 bases to trimming and J lost 2 bases, with 14 bases between them. CDR3 nucleotides: TGCGCCAGCAGCTCCAATCAGGGTCTAAACACTGAAGCTTTCTTT. Translating it yields CASSSNQGLNTEAFF.

Only one count was recorded for this clone. This chain links TRBV9 with TRBJ2-1; D not certain. Germline loops: CDR1 SGDLS, CDR2 YYNGEE. V lost 4 bases to trimming and J lost 8 bases, with 10 bases between them. The CDR3 spans 12 residues. The CDR3 DNA reads as TGTGCCAGCAGCATCGCTAGGCATGAGCAGTTCTTC. Translated: CASSIARHEQFF.

This chain uses TRBV3-1 (or the pseudogene TRBV3-2) with TRBJ2-4, with 7 bases aligning to TRBD2. The V and J ends lost 1 base and 3 bases, in that order; junction bases with no gene match: 3. The CDR3 runs to 15 residues. Germline loops: CDR1 LGHDT, CDR2 YNNKEL (reference sequence). CDR3 sequence: CASSQGWEGKNIQYF. The CDR3 DNA sequence: TGTGCCAGCAGCCAAGGGTGGGAGGGCAAAAACATTCAGTACTTC.